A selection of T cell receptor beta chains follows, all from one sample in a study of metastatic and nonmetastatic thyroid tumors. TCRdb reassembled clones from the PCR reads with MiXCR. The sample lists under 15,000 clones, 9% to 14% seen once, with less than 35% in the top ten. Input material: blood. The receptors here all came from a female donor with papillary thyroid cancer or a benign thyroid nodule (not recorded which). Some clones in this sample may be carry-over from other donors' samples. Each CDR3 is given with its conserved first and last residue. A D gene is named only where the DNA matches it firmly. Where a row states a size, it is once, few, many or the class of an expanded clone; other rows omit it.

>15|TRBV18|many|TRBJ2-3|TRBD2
CASSPPELAGDTQYF
TGTGCCAGCTCACCACCGGAATTAGCGGGAGATACGCAGTATTTT
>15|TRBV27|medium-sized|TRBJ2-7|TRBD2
CASSSLAGVNYEQYF
TGTGCCAGCAGTTCACTAGCGGGAGTTAATTACGAGCAGTACTTC
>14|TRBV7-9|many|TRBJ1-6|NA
CASSDGRTNSPLHF
TGTGCCAGCAGCGATGGACGGACTAATTCACCCCTCCACTTT
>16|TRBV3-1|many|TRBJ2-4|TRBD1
CASSHLAGTGRDIQYF
TGTGCCAGCAGCCATCTCGCCGGGACAGGGAGGGACATTCAGTACTTC
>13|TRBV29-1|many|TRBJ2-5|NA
CSARGDGGETQYF
TGCAGCGCCCGAGGGGACGGGGGAGAGACCCAGTACTTC
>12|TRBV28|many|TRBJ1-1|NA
CASSLGYTEAFF
TGTGCCAGCAGTTTGGGATACACTGAAGCTTTCTTT
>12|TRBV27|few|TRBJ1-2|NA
CASSDSGYGYTF
TGTGCCAGCAGTGACAGTGGCTATGGCTACACCTTC
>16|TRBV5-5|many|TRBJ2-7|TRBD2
CASSLGPSGADYEQYF
TGTGCCAGCAGCTTGGGGCCTAGCGGGGCGGACTACGAGCAGTACTTC
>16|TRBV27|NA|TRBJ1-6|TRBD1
CASRGDRGSYNSPLHF
TGTGCCAGCAGGGGGGACAGGGGATCCTATAATTCACCCCTCCACTTT
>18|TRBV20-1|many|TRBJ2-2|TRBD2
CSAKRLAGILSSTGELFF
TGCAGTGCCAAACGACTAGCGGGGATTCTATCGAGCACCGGGGAGCTGTTTTTT
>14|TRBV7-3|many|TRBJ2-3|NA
CASSLTLARGTQYF
TGTGCCAGCAGCTTAACCCTAGCCCGGGGTACGCAGTATTTT
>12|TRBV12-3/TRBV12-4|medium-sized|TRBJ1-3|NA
CASSRTSSTIYF
TGTGCCAGCAGTAGGACCTCCTCCACCATATATTTT
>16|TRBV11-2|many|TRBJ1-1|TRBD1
CASSLESGGLDTEAFF
TGTGCCAGCAGCTTAGAGTCAGGGGGCCTGGACACTGAAGCTTTCTTT
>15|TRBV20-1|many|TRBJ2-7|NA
CSARDPALGYYEQYF
TGCAGTGCTAGAGACCCCGCCTTAGGTTACTACGAGCAGTACTTC
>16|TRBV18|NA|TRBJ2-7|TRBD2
CASSPRGPGGITEQYF
TGTGCCAGCTCACCCCGGGGACCGGGAGGGATTACAGAGCAGTACTTC
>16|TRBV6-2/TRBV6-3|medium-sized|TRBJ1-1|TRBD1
CASSYPGTGPNTEAFF
TGTGCCAGCAGTTACCCCGGGACAGGGCCGAACACTGAAGCTTTCTTT
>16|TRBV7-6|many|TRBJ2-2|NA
CASSPQVGADTGELFF
TGTGCCAGCAGCCCACAGGTCGGGGCCGACACCGGGGAGCTGTTTTTT
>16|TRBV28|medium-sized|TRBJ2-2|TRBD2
CASRGAREGATGELFF
TGTGCCAGCCGCGGCGCGCGGGAGGGGGCTACCGGGGAGCTGTTTTTT
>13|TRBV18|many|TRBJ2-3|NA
CASSAQTKDTQYF
TGTGCCAGCTCCGCCCAGACTAAAGATACGCAGTATTTT
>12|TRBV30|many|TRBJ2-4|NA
CAWSLAVNIQYF
TGTGCCTGGAGCCTTGCCGTGAACATTCAGTACTTC
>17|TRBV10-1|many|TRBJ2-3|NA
CASRENLRETSTDTQYF
TGCGCCAGCAGGGAAAACCTACGGGAGACTAGCACAGATACGCAGTATTTT
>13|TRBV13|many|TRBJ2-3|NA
CARSGTTPDTQYF
TGTGCCAGGTCCGGGACCACTCCAGATACGCAGTATTTT
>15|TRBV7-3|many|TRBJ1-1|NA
CASSLTPDKNTEAFF
TGTGCCAGCAGCTTAACCCCGGACAAGAACACTGAAGCTTTCTTT
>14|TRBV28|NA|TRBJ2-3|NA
CASRSVKETDTQYF
TGTGCCAGCAGGAGCGTGAAGGAGACAGATACTCAGTATTTT
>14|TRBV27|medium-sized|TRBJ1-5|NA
CASSFGRGDQPQHF
TGTGCCAGCAGTTTCGGCAGGGGTGATCAGCCCCAGCATTTT
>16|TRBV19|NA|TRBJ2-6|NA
CASSFGAGPGANVLTF
TGTGCCAGTAGTTTTGGTGCGGGGCCCGGGGCCAACGTCCTGACTTTC
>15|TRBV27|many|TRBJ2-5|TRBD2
CASSAGLAGGETQYF
TGTGCCAGCAGCGCCGGACTAGCGGGAGGTGAGACCCAGTACTTC
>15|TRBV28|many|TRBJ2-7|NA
CASKPSLSAAYEQYF
TGTGCCAGCAAACCTTCTCTAAGCGCGGCCTACGAGCAGTACTTC